This record concerns one T cell receptor (beta chain) sequence. In the original workflow: From reference gene primer amplification, estimates of nucleated cell counts were derived. Measured with immunoSEQ multiplex PCR; TCRdb has only the in-frame clones, and not every one. V and J calls and clone size come straight from that table; D and trimming were deduced from the DNA. The table includes 85,000 to 110,000 clones, around four fifths detected once. Germline V gene lookup returns CDR1 LGHNA and CDR2 YNFKEQ. There are 13 residues in the CDR3. V dropped 1 base and J dropped 1 base, with 4 bases sitting between them. The sample originates from a study of blood T cell repertoires in COVID-19.

The chain recombines TRBV4-2 with TRBJ1-2; D ambiguous. Specimen: peripheral blood. The TCR originated in a human donor in a cohort sampled during active COVID-19. CDR3 loop: CASSQGLNYGYTF. CDR3 bases: TGTGCCAGCAGCCAAGGACTTAACTATGGCTACACCTTC.